The 15 T cell receptor beta chains given below trace back to one sample, sequenced in a study of blood T cell repertoires in COVID-19. Produced via immunoSEQ multiplex PCR; TCRdb's table is partial and in-frame only. The repertoire holds roughly 500,000 clones, with approximately 88% as singletons. Sequencing input: PBMCs or T cells enriched from blood (not recorded which). The source is a woman aged 40 to 55 who had recovered from COVID-19.

For the CDR3, the DNA is TGTGCCAGCAGCTCTTTGGGCTTGGGCAGAGACTATGGCTACACCTTC. It yields the protein CASSSLGLGRDYGYTF. The chain has TRBV11-2 and TRBJ1-2; D uncertain. This CDR3 has 16 amino acids. Germline V gives CDR1 SGHAT, CDR2 FQNNGV. V shed 4 bases and J shed 3 bases, with 18 bases lying between them.

The rearrangement links TRBV4-3 to TRBJ1-6, with no clear D. Germline V gives CDR1 LGHNA, CDR2 YSLEER. CDR3 length: 15 residues. V lost 3 bases, J lost 10 bases, and 16 bases lay in between. The CDR3 DNA reads as TGCGCCAGCAGCCAGATGGGAGGTAGCGGGTCACCCCTCCACTTT. Amino acid sequence: CASSQMGGSGSPLHF.

V usage is TRBV14 and J usage is TRBJ2-3; 8 nucleotides align to TRBD2. CDR1 and CDR2 (germline): SGHDN, FVKESK. V lost 1 base, J lost 6 bases, and 6 bases stayed unmatched. CDR3 length: 15 amino acids. CDR3 sequence: CASSQVLAEYDTQYF. Written as DNA, the CDR3 is TGTGCCAGCAGCCAAGTACTAGCGGAGTACGATACGCAGTATTTT.

This clone was seen more than once but under ten times. The V call is TRBV11-2, the J call TRBJ2-2; D ambiguous. This CDR3 spans 12 amino acids. Looked up from germline, CDR1 is SGHAT and CDR2 is FQNNGV. V gave up 2 bases and J gave up 7 bases, with 5 bases separating them. CDR3 DNA sequence: TGTGCCAGCAGCTTAAATATCGGGGAGCTGTTTTTT. It is translated as CASSLNIGELFF.

V gene TRBV7-9 combines with J gene TRBJ2-1; perhaps TRBD2 as D (6 bases). V was cut by 3 bases and J by 9 bases, with 12 bases left in between. The CDR3 spans 13 residues. Per germline, CDR1 SEHNR and CDR2 FQNEAQ (reference sequence). The CDR3 reads CASSLALSGEQFF. The DNA for the CDR3 is TGTGCCAGCAGCTTGGCCCTTAGCGGTGAGCAGTTCTTC.

This rearrangement joins TRBV19 to TRBJ2-7; 10 nucleotides agree with TRBD1. Germline CDR1 reads LNHDA; CDR2 reads SQIVND (reference sequence). V shed 5 bases, J shed 6 bases, and the junction held 13 bases outside the gene matches. This CDR3 is built from 16 residues. The CDR3 sequence is CASSALHETGGPEQYF. CDR3 in DNA: TGTGCCAGTAGTGCCCTCCACGAGACAGGGGGCCCCGAGCAGTACTTC.

The chain combines TRBV6-5 with TRBJ1-2, with D perhaps matching TRBD1 (5 bases). Deletions cut 6 bases from V and 5 bases from J, with 19 bases between. Germline lookup yields CDR1 MNHEY and CDR2 SVGAGI. The CDR3 is made up of 15 amino acids. CDR3 nucleotide sequence: TGTGCCAGCAGACCCCAGCAGGGATTACCTTATGGCTACACCTTC. Residues: CASRPQQGLPYGYTF.

In its sample, this clone was seen once. V gene TRBV3-1 (or the pseudogene TRBV3-2) combines with J gene TRBJ2-7, with a tentative D call TRBD2 (5 bases). The germline CDR1 and CDR2 sequences are LGHDT and YNNKEL (reference sequence). The CDR3 spans 16 residues. V lost 4 bases to trimming and J lost 4 bases, with 20 bases between them. CDR3 DNA sequence: TGTGCCAGCAGCCCCTATAGCGACCGACCCACTTACGAGCAGTACTTC. Protein product: CASSPYSDRPTYEQYF.

The V and J genes are TRBV7-9 and TRBJ1-2; D possibly corresponds to TRBD1 (6 bases). The CDR3 covers 14 residues. The germline V and J ends were trimmed by 5 bases and 5 bases, with 15 bases remaining between them. Germline loops: CDR1 SEHNR, CDR2 FQNEAQ (reference sequence). As DNA, the CDR3 is TGTGCCAGCAGCCTCCTGACAGGCATATATGGCTACACCTTC. The encoded protein is CASSLLTGIYGYTF.

This chain links TRBV4-1 with TRBJ1-1, with D possibly matching TRBD1 (5 bases). With 3 bases removed from V and 6 bases from J, the gap between germline ends came to 14 bases. This CDR3 spans 14 amino acids. The germline V gene encodes CDR1 MGHRA and CDR2 YSYEKL. In DNA form, the CDR3 reads TGCGCCAGCAGCCATGAGCAGGGTACGGCTGAAGCTTTCTTT. It specifies CASSHEQGTAEAFF.

The V call is TRBV29-1, the J call TRBJ1-1, with 7 bases aligning to TRBD1. The CDR3 contains 14 residues. The germline V gene has CDR1 SQVTM and CDR2 ANQGSEA. The V gene end was trimmed by 2 bases and the J gene end by 4 bases; junction bases not matched to a gene: 7. The chain's CDR3 is CSVERGPRTTEAFF. The DNA of the CDR3 is TGCAGCGTTGAAAGGGGGCCCCGGACCACTGAAGCTTTCTTT.

The chain combines TRBV24-1 with TRBJ1-2; TRBD1 aligns across 7 bases. The CDR3 is 18 residues long. Germline V gene lookup returns CDR1 KGHDR and CDR2 SFDVKD. J lost 3 bases, V lost 3 bases, and 15 bases had no gene match. The CDR3 spells CATSDDDRAVGNDYGYTF. The CDR3 bases are TGTGCCACCAGTGATGACGACAGGGCCGTGGGTAATGACTATGGCTACACCTTC.

V and J are TRBV30 and TRBJ1-2, with 8 bases that match TRBD1. This CDR3 has 16 amino acids. Germline V gives CDR1 GTSNPN, CDR2 SVGIG (reference sequence). With 8 bases clipped from V and 2 bases from J, the junction kept 16 bases outside the gene matches. The CDR3 DNA reads as TGTGCCCGAGCAGAGGGGACAGGAGGATTAAACTATGGCTACACCTTC. Its protein is CARAEGTGGLNYGYTF.

The V call is TRBV5-4, the J call TRBJ2-7, with 9 bases that match TRBD2. J gave up 2 bases and V 0 bases, and 0 bases lay outside the gene matches. CDR3 length equals 14 residues. Germline lookup yields CDR1 SGHNT and CDR2 YYREEE (reference sequence). The CDR3 DNA sequence: TGTGCCAGCAGCTTGGCTAGCGGGGCCTACGAGCAGTACTTC. Encoded protein: CASSLASGAYEQYF.

This chain joins TRBV29-1 and TRBJ1-2; D is uncertain. Germline V gene sequence: CDR1 SQVTM, CDR2 ANQGSEA. This CDR3 spans 12 amino acids. V was pared by 5 bases and J by 4 bases, with 11 bases between. The CDR3 region has the DNA TGCAGCGTTAGGAGGGATCCCTATGGCTACACCTTC. Residues: CSVRRDPYGYTF.